The TCR beta chain under discussion was sequenced for a study of circulating CD8 cells and anti-PD-1 response in melanoma. About the research overall: Non-responders showed stable or progressive disease; responders showed complete or partial response.

General study points: Peptide assays on expanded sorted subsets replaced tumor-based reactivity testing. Under 7% of TRB clonotypes were shared between subsets at M1. A small cohort with few responders supplied the baseline and M1 comparisons.

By share, this clonotype counts as large. Its antigen is currently unknown. From live CD3+CD8+TCRalphabeta+ cells, four PD-1 and/or TIGIT subsets were sorted. Per germline, CDR1 SGHTA and CDR2 FQGTGA. The CDR3 contains 15 residues. V was pared by 4 bases and J by 3 bases, with 4 bases of the junction left unmatched. The QIAseq Immune Repertoire TCR panel built the libraries from roughly 15 ng of total RNA. Via MiXCR, TCRdb re-called the reads, giving one row per CDR3 protein. The data show several hundred distinct CDR3 sequences, 5.5% to 7.5% seen once. This TCR came from a human donor with melanoma. The source material was CD8+ T cells from PBMCs, sampled at baseline or after one month of anti-PD-1 therapy (not recorded which). J is TRBJ2-1 and V is TRBV7-3; 9 bases are a match to TRBD2. CDR3 sequence reads: CASSSPAGGYNEQFF. The CDR3, as DNA: TGTGCCAGCAGCTCCCCAGCGGGGGGCTACAATGAGCAGTTCTTC.